The sequence of this T cell receptor beta chain was determined in a study of shared clonotypes between healthy human individuals. CDR3 length: 16 residues. V was clipped by 6 bases and J by 4 bases; unmatched bases: 10. Germline V gene data show CDR1 as MNHEY and CDR2 as SMNVEV (reference sequence). The data were produced by immunoSEQ multiplex PCR, yet TCRdb's version contains in-frame clones alone and is incomplete. The top ten hold roughly 13% of the sample, which has about 480,000 clones, 70% to 80% seen once. The source is a woman in her thirties or forties in good health. Some clones in this sample may be carry-over from other donors' samples. J is TRBJ2-7 and V is TRBV27, with 12 bases fitting TRBD2. The sequenced material came from PBMCs. The chain's CDR3 is CASSPGRTSGTYEQYF. CDR3 DNA sequence: TGTGCCAGCAGCCCCGGGCGGACTAGCGGGACGTACGAGCAGTACTTC.